This TCR beta chain was recorded in a study of shared clonotypes between healthy human individuals. Overall study results and limits: Richness estimates generally favored naive over memory subsets.

CDR1 and CDR2 (germline): MNHEY, SVGAGI. Trimming cost V 8 bases and J 3 bases, with 10 bases left between them. CDR3 length: 12 residues. The repertoire was sequenced with immunoSEQ multiplex PCR; TCRdb's copy has only in-frame clones and lacks some. The data show millions of clones, roughly 92% seen once. This clone was detected only once. Antigen: not known. Adult Caucasians living in Nashville, Tennessee made up all of the donors. Input material: naive CD4+ T cells sorted from blood. Subset denoted: CD45RA+ positively selected. V and J are TRBV6-5 and TRBJ1-2, with unresolved D. The clonotype was recovered from a man younger than 35 in good health. Written as DNA, the CDR3 is TGTGCCAGCGGGAGGATGGACTATGGCTACACCTTC. Its protein is CASGRMDYGYTF.